This is a list of T cell receptor beta chains from one sample in a study of glioma-infiltrating T cells after dendritic cell vaccination. Assay: immunoSEQ multiplex PCR; the TCRdb copy retains only in-frame clones and omits some. The sample contains some 73,000 clones, almost 85% of which appear only once. The starting material was blood, obtained before dendritic cell vaccination. The receptors originated from a human donor with glioblastoma. Both conserved end residues are part of each CDR3. A D gene is named only where the DNA matches it firmly. The size entry is marked missing in some rows and otherwise reads once, few, many or a size class.

clone size | D gene | J gene | V gene | CDR3 protein | CDR3 DNA
- | - | TRBJ1-6 | TRBV5-1 | CASSPGLGGVNSPLHF | TGCGCCAGCAGCCCGGGGTTGGGGGGGGTTAATTCACCCCTCCACTTT
- | TRBD1 | TRBJ1-1 | TRBV7-9 | CASSSQGVTEAFF | TGTGCCAGCAGCTCACAGGGGGTCACTGAAGCTTTCTTT
- | TRBD1 | TRBJ1-5 | TRBV6-5 | CASSGTGNQPQHF | TGTGCCAGCAGTGGGACAGGCAATCAGCCCCAGCATTTT
- | TRBD1 | TRBJ2-3 | TRBV29-1 | CSVGPGQGADTQYF | TGCAGCGTCGGACCGGGACAGGGAGCAGATACGCAGTATTTT
- | - | TRBJ1-5 | TRBV5-5 | CASSLAGEGPQHF | TGTGCCAGCAGCTTGGCAGGGGAAGGTCCCCAGCATTTT
- | - | TRBJ1-5 | TRBV6-1 | CASSIEQGFGQPQHF | TGTGCCAGCAGCATCGAGCAGGGATTTGGTCAGCCCCAGCATTTT
- | - | TRBJ2-7 | TRBV19 | CASSIWGGTGAGYEQYF | TGTGCCAGTAGTATCTGGGGAGGAACAGGAGCTGGTTACGAGCAGTACTTC
- | - | TRBJ1-2 | TRBV6-6 | CASSYSSPGEGGYTF | TGTGCCAGCAGTTACTCCTCCCCAGGGGAGGGTGGCTACACCTTC
- | TRBD1 | TRBJ2-6 | TRBV5-1 | CASSGGQKESSGANVLTF | TGCGCCAGCAGCGGGGGACAGAAAGAATCCTCTGGGGCCAACGTCCTGACTTTC
- | TRBD2 | TRBJ2-3 | TRBV19 | CASGERGGTDTQYF | TGTGCCAGTGGGGAGCGGGGAGGCACAGATACGCAGTATTTT
- | TRBD1 | TRBJ2-2 | TRBV2 | CASSVDRVTGELFF | TGTGCCAGCAGTGTTGACAGGGTAACCGGGGAGCTGTTTTTT
- | TRBD1 | TRBJ2-2 | TRBV6-5 | CASGGTGSVGELFF | TGTGCCAGCGGGGGGACAGGGTCGGTCGGGGAGCTGTTTTTT
once | - | TRBJ2-2 | TRBV5-4 | CASSPQTSGTGELFF | TGTGCCAGCAGCCCTCAGACGAGCGGGACCGGGGAGCTGTTTTTT
- | - | TRBJ1-2 | TRBV2 | CASSEAGRVEGYTF | TGTGCCAGCAGTGAAGCAGGCAGGGTAGAGGGCTACACCTTC
- | - | TRBJ1-1 | TRBV18 | CASSAEWGDTEAFF | TGTGCCAGCTCAGCCGAATGGGGGGACACTGAAGCTTTCTTT
once | - | TRBJ2-3 | TRBV7-6 | CASSSNLRGFTDTQYF | TGTGCCAGCAGCTCAAATCTCCGGGGATTCACAGATACGCAGTATTTT
- | TRBD1 | TRBJ1-5 | TRBV6-6 | CASSYGTGSFQPQHF | TGTGCCAGCAGTTACGGGACAGGGTCATTCCAGCCCCAGCATTTT
- | - | TRBJ2-7 | TRBV5-6 | CASSLGQAGLEQYF | TGTGCCAGCAGCTTGGGACAGGCTGGTTTAGAGCAGTACTTC
- | TRBD1 | TRBJ2-1 | TRBV27 | CASSDPQGTNYNEQFF | TGTGCCAGCAGCGACCCACAGGGGACGAACTACAATGAGCAGTTCTTC
once | TRBD1 | TRBJ1-4 | TRBV2 | CATTGDRGDEKLFF | TGTGCCACCACTGGGGACAGGGGGGATGAAAAACTGTTTTTT
- | - | TRBJ1-2 | TRBV6-5 | CASSDPDYGYTF | TGTGCCAGCAGTGATCCAGACTATGGCTACACCTTC
- | - | TRBJ1-3 | TRBV19 | CASLGGLSAGNTIYF | TGTGCCAGCCTCGGGGGTCTTTCCGCCGGAAACACCATATATTTT
- | TRBD1 | TRBJ1-6 | TRBV19 | CASSGIGTADSGSYNSPLHF | TGTGCCAGTAGTGGTATCGGGACAGCAGATTCTGGATCCTATAATTCACCCCTCCACTTT
- | - | TRBJ1-2 | TRBV10-3 | CAIRILRYTF | TGTGCCATCAGAATTTTACGGTACACCTTC
- | - | TRBJ2-3 | TRBV11-3 | CASSLEGRGTDTQYF | TGTGCCAGCAGCTTAGAGGGCAGGGGCACAGATACGCAGTATTTT
- | TRBD2 | TRBJ2-3 | TRBV9 | CASSGGLAVTDTQYF | TGTGCCAGCAGCGGGGGACTAGCGGTCACAGATACGCAGTATTTT
- | - | TRBJ1-3 | TRBV4-2 | CASSQVGGSGNTIYF | TGTGCCAGCAGCCAAGTAGGGGGCTCTGGAAACACCATATATTTT
- | - | TRBJ2-4 | TRBV4-1 | CASSQADLIQTGPQYF | TGCGCCAGCAGCCAAGCGGACCTTATTCAGACAGGTCCTCAGTACTTC
- | - | TRBJ1-5 | TRBV19 | CASSIGGGGNQPQHF | TGTGCCAGTAGTATAGGGGGGGGCGGCAATCAGCCCCAGCATTTT
once | TRBD1 | TRBJ2-7 | TRBV13 | CASSSGQVLNEQYF | TGTGCCAGCAGCTCGGGACAGGTTCTCAACGAGCAGTACTTC
- | - | TRBJ1-5 | TRBV19 | CASSILHPTDSNQPQHF | TGTGCCAGTAGTATACTCCACCCGACAGATAGCAATCAGCCCCAGCATTTT
- | - | TRBJ2-6 | TRBV19 | CASSIPSSGANVLTF | TGTGCCAGTAGTATACCTAGCTCTGGGGCCAACGTCCTGACTTTC
- | TRBD1 | TRBJ2-2 | TRBV5-1 | CASSLKPGTGPLDNTGELFF | TGCGCCAGCAGCTTAAAGCCCGGGACAGGACCCTTGGATAACACCGGGGAGCTGTTTTTT
- | - | TRBJ1-2 | TRBV27 | CASSSWGSRVGYTF | TGTGCCAGCAGTTCCTGGGGCTCACGGGTCGGCTACACCTTC
- | - | TRBJ2-1 | TRBV10-2 | CASSETGRSRNEQFF | TGCGCCAGCAGTGAAACAGGCCGAAGTAGGAATGAGCAGTTCTTC
- | TRBD1 | TRBJ2-1 | TRBV27 | CASSTTGTPYNEQFF | TGTGCCAGCAGTACGACAGGGACCCCCTACAATGAGCAGTTCTTC
- | - | TRBJ1-4 | TRBV14 | CASSQEYRGKLFF | TGTGCCAGCAGCCAAGAGTACCGGGGAAAACTGTTTTTT
- | TRBD1 | TRBJ1-3 | TRBV28 | CASYNRGAGNTIYF | TGTGCCAGTTACAACAGGGGAGCTGGAAACACCATATATTTT
few | - | TRBJ1-1 | TRBV5-1 | CASSFSGTVNTEAFF | TGCGCCAGCAGCTTCAGCGGGACGGTGAACACTGAAGCTTTCTTT
- | - | TRBJ1-3 | TRBV27 | CASSSLISGNTIYF | TGTGCCAGCAGTTCTCTTATCTCTGGAAACACCATATATTTT
- | TRBD2 | TRBJ2-1 | TRBV5-1 | CASSLGLGRGYNEQFF | TGCGCCAGCAGCTTGGGACTGGGGAGGGGCTACAATGAGCAGTTCTTC
- | TRBD1 | TRBJ2-5 | TRBV5-1 | CASSLGSGGMETQYF | TGCGCCAGCAGCTTGGGATCAGGGGGCATGGAGACCCAGTACTTC
- | - | TRBJ1-1 | TRBV21-1 | CASRGEQGLRMNTEAFF | TGTGCCAGCAGGGGGGAACAGGGGCTCAGGATGAACACTGAAGCTTTCTTT
- | - | TRBJ2-7 | TRBV19 | CASSVGGYEQYF | TGTGCCAGTAGCGTGGGGGGCTACGAGCAGTACTTC
- | TRBD1 | TRBJ1-2 | TRBV6-5 | CASTYGTGGNYGYTF | TGTGCCAGCACCTACGGTACAGGGGGTAACTATGGCTACACCTTC
- | TRBD1 | TRBJ2-2 | TRBV27 | CASSPDRDRGLTGELFF | TGTGCCAGCAGTCCGGACCGGGACAGGGGGTTGACCGGGGAGCTGTTTTTT
few | TRBD1 | TRBJ1-2 | TRBV6-5 | CASSPLGTVSGYTF | TGTGCCAGCAGTCCACTAGGGACAGTATCTGGCTACACCTTC
- | - | TRBJ2-1 | TRBV27 | CASSLEGAYYNEQFF | TGTGCCAGCAGTTTGGAAGGAGCGTACTACAATGAGCAGTTCTTC
- | - | TRBJ1-2 | TRBV19 | CASSLPGQSYGYTF | TGTGCCAGTTCCCTCCCCGGACAATCCTATGGCTACACCTTC
- | - | TRBJ2-2 | TRBV10-3 | CAISAVNAGELFF | TGTGCCATCAGTGCAGTGAACGCCGGGGAGCTGTTTTTT
- | - | TRBJ1-1 | TRBV28 | CASSTHREGNTEAFF | TGTGCCAGCAGTACTCACAGGGAAGGAAACACTGAAGCTTTCTTT
- | - | TRBJ1-1 | TRBV19 | CASKAEQYTEAFF | TGTGCCAGTAAAGCGGAACAGTACACTGAAGCTTTCTTT
- | - | TRBJ1-1 | TRBV7-2 | CASSSQGSTEAFF | TGTGCCAGCAGCTCTCAGGGGAGCACTGAAGCTTTCTTT
few | - | TRBJ2-3 | TRBV14 | CARPTNGGVRAEAQYF | TGTGCCAGACCGACTAATGGAGGGGTACGGGCTGAGGCGCAGTATTTT
few | - | TRBJ2-1 | TRBV7-6 | CASSLRRVTYNEQFF | TGTGCCAGCAGCTTACGTCGGGTCACCTACAATGAGCAGTTCTTC
- | - | TRBJ1-6 | TRBV4-2 | CASSQELGNNSPLHF | TGTGCCAGCAGCCAAGAACTCGGGAATAATTCACCCCTCCACTTT
few | TRBD1 | TRBJ1-2 | TRBV7-2 | CASSLGGTGDKSYGYTF | TGTGCCAGCAGCTTAGGGGGGACAGGAGATAAATCGTATGGCTACACCTTC